The 26 T cell receptor beta chains listed next were all sequenced from one sample in a study of T cells after yellow fever vaccination (dated by TCRdb to between 2018 and 2021). The treatment or condition label of this sample denotes: live attenuated yellow fever vaccine strain. Library prep was done by 5' RACE. The instrument given in TCRdb is Illumina NovaSeq 6000. Using fastp at Q25 and MiXCR, TCRdb reprocessed the public reads and kept productive beta chains. Identical CDR3 protein sequences are pooled into one entry, listed with their most common genes and DNA. Within this sample are 120,000 or so distinct CDR3 sequences, with roughly 15% of them counted one time only. The ten largest clonotypes hold around 40% of the sample. Here the sequenced sample was CD8+ T cells sorted from PBMCs, taken 5 days after the yellow fever booster vaccination. These TCRs come from a man aged 18 to 30 who received the YFV17D yellow fever vaccine.

This clonotype has a handful of counts. This chain uses TRBV4-1 with TRBJ1-1, with D possibly matching TRBD1 (6 bases). Germline V gene lookup returns CDR1 MGHRA and CDR2 YSYEKL. V lost 3 bases and J lost 0, with 17 bases in between. This CDR3 region has 17 residues. Here the CDR3 DNA reads TGCGCCAGCAGCCAGAGGGTCGGGGGGCCGATGAACACTGAAGCTTTCTTT. This translates into CASSQRVGGPMNTEAFF.

This chain joins TRBV4-1 and TRBJ2-1; D ambiguous. Germline CDR1 and CDR2: MGHRA and YSYEKL. Trimming removed 2 bases at V and 5 bases at J, with 16 bases between. This CDR3 is 16 amino acids long. The CDR3 DNA follows: TGCGCCAGCAGCCAAAGGGCGAGCGCCATAAACAATGAGCAGTTCTTC. Translated: CASSQRASAINNEQFF.

The gene calls are TRBV2 and TRBJ1-3, with D possibly matching TRBD1 (6 bases). CDR1 is SNHLY and CDR2 is FYNNEI in the germline V gene. This CDR3 contains 14 residues. V lost 7 bases and J lost 0, with 10 bases in between. DNA of the CDR3: TGTGCCAGCAAGACAGGCTTCTCTGGAAACACCATATATTTT. This translates into CASKTGFSGNTIYF.

This clonotype has just a few counts. The chain employs TRBV9 and TRBJ2-7; possible D gene TRBD1, 6 bases. Germline values: CDR1 SGDLS, CDR2 YYNGEE. This CDR3 has 14 residues. Deletions cut 4 bases from V and 0 bases from J, with 11 bases between. CDR3 DNA sequence: TGTGCCAGCAGCCCTCAGGGGACCTCCTACGAGCAGTACTTC. It is translated as CASSPQGTSYEQYF.

This chain uses TRBV4-2 with TRBJ2-1; D possibly matches TRBD1 or TRBD2 (5 bases each). The CDR3 has 15 residues. Germline CDR1 and CDR2: LGHNA and YNFKEQ. V was cut by 5 bases and J by 0 bases, with 11 bases left in between. The CDR3 DNA sequence: TGTGCCAGCAGCTCCCCTGGGGGCTCCTACAATGAGCAGTTCTTC. Its translation: CASSSPGGSYNEQFF.

The chain employs TRBV20-1 and TRBJ1-1, with D perhaps matching TRBD1 (5 bases). V lost 3 bases and J lost 1, with 12 bases in between. CDR3 size: 14 residues. Germline CDR1 reads DFQATT; CDR2 reads SNEGSKA (reference sequence). Written as DNA, the CDR3 is TGCAGTGCTAGGACGGGACGGCAGAACACTGAAGCTTTCTTT. It encodes CSARTGRQNTEAFF.

This clonotype was detected a few times. V gene TRBV7-9 combines with J gene TRBJ1-2; D is undetermined. CDR3 length equals 17 residues. Trimming stripped 2 bases from V and 7 bases from J, with 23 bases between. CDR1 and CDR2 (germline): SEHNR, FQNEAQ (reference sequence). CDR3 sequence reads: CASSLNDQVDAVGGYTF. The CDR3 coding sequence is TGTGCCAGCAGCTTAAACGATCAGGTAGATGCAGTCGGTGGCTACACCTTC. Filled out from reference TRBV7-9 and TRBJ1-2, the complete variable domain reads DTGVSQNPRHKITKRGQNVTFRCDPISEHNRLYWYRQTLGQGPEFLTYFQNEAQLEKSRLLSDRFSAERPKGSFSTLEIQRTEQGDSAMYLCASSLNDQVDAVGGYTFGSGTRLTVV.

This clonotype was seen only a few times. The chain has TRBV29-1 and TRBJ1-1; D ambiguous. The V end was cut by 6 bases, the J end by 2 bases, with 10 bases between. The germline V gene has CDR1 SQVTM and CDR2 ANQGSEA. This CDR3 has 12 residues. CDR3 sequence: CSVQDINTEAFF. The CDR3 DNA is TGCAGCGTACAAGATATCAACACTGAAGCTTTCTTT.

V and J are TRBV7-9 and TRBJ2-7; possibly TRBD1 or TRBD2 for D (6 bases each). The ends were cut back, 5 bases at V and 6 bases at J, with 17 bases in the middle. The CDR3 has 14 residues. Germline loops: CDR1 SEHNR, CDR2 FQNEAQ (reference sequence). The CDR3 reads CASSRPGGLGEQYV. The CDR3 DNA reads TGTGCCAGCAGCCGACCCGGGGGCCTGGGCGAGCAGTACGTC.

This clonotype has a handful of counts. The rearrangement uses TRBV20-1 and TRBJ1-1; D gene ambiguous. This CDR3 spans 13 amino acids. Trimming left V 7 bases short and J 3 bases short, with 15 bases between. Germline values: CDR1 DFQATT, CDR2 SNEGSKA (reference sequence). This chain's CDR3 is CSVGGSVDTEAFF. As DNA, the CDR3 is TGCAGTGTAGGAGGGTCCGTGGACACTGAAGCTTTCTTT.

The rearrangement uses TRBV27 and TRBJ2-7; no definite D call. CDR3 length equals 14 residues. Trimming stripped 3 bases from V and 0 bases from J, with 9 bases between. CDR1 is MNHEY and CDR2 is SMNVEV in the germline V gene (reference sequence). The CDR3 region has the DNA TGTGCCAGCAGTTTCGGCTTAACCTCCTACGAGCAGTACTTC. This translates into CASSFGLTSYEQYF.

The V call is TRBV12-3 or TRBV12-4, the J call TRBJ2-5; TRBD2 aligns across 9 bases. V was pared by 5 bases and J by 7 bases, with 14 bases of the junction left unmatched. This CDR3 region has 16 residues. The CDR3 reads CASSAPLAGTEWTQYF. The CDR3 nucleotides are TGTGCCAGCAGTGCCCCTCTAGCGGGGACCGAGTGGACCCAGTACTTC.

V is TRBV15 and J is TRBJ2-7; D is unresolved. The CDR3 spans 15 residues. In germline, CDR1 is LNHNV, CDR2 YYDKDF (reference sequence). With 0 bases removed from V and 0 bases from J, the gap between germline ends came to 9 bases. CDR3 sequence (DNA): TGTGCCACCAGCAGAGATAGGGCGAACTCCTACGAGCAGTACTTC. Protein: CATSRDRANSYEQYF.

In this sample, this clonotype turned up a few times. This sequence joins TRBV5-1 and TRBJ2-2, with D unresolved. Germline V lookup: CDR1 SGHRS, CDR2 YFSETQ. V was trimmed by 4 bases and J by 1 base, leaving 14 bases between them. The CDR3 is 16 amino acids. CDR3 residues: CASSPWMALNTGELFF. DNA for the CDR3: TGCGCCAGCAGCCCCTGGATGGCCTTGAACACCGGGGAGCTGTTTTTT.

This chain joins TRBV6-2 or TRBV6-3 and TRBJ1-6; the match to TRBD1 covers 8 bases. Trimming took 9 bases from V and 7 from J; bases not matched to a gene: 5. The CDR3 runs to 13 residues. The germline CDR1 and CDR2 sequences are MNHEY and SVGEGT. CDR3 protein: CASRTGRNSPLHF. CDR3 sequence (DNA): TGTGCCAGTCGGACAGGGAGAAATTCACCCCTCCACTTT.

The chain has TRBV11-2 and TRBJ2-1; D unresolved. Trimming cost V 3 bases and J 8 bases, with 5 bases left between them. Germline CDR1 reads SGHAT; CDR2 reads FQNNGV. CDR3 length: 11 residues. The CDR3 region has the DNA TGTGCCAGCAGCTTTGTGTATGAGCAGTTCTTC. Its protein is CASSFVYEQFF.

The chain joins TRBV12-3 or TRBV12-4 to TRBJ2-1; a possible D gene is TRBD2 (5 bases). The CDR3 consists of 19 residues. V was cut by 3 bases and J by 4 bases, with 25 bases left in between. As DNA, the CDR3 is TGTGCCAGCAGTTTTCCCTCAAGGACTGTAACTCATAATTACAATGAGCAGTTCTTC. This translates into CASSFPSRTVTHNYNEQFF.

This chain joins TRBV10-1 and TRBJ2-1; D unresolved. Germline V CDR1 and CDR2: WNHNN, SYGVQD (reference sequence). The CDR3 runs 15 residues. Trimming cost V 0 bases and J 5 bases, with 11 bases left between them. The CDR3 nucleotides read TGCGCCAGCAGTGAGTCACCAACCCACAACAATGAGCAGTTCTTC. Translation: CASSESPTHNNEQFF.

This clonotype was detected only a few times. The J gene is TRBJ2-3, the V gene TRBV27; tentative D call: TRBD2 (6 bases). Germline V gives CDR1 MNHEY, CDR2 SMNVEV (reference sequence). The CDR3 has 14 residues. V lost 6 bases and J 2 bases, leaving 12 bases between the germline ends. CDR3 sequence reads: CASSLAAATDTQYF. The CDR3 bases are TGTGCCAGCAGCTTAGCGGCAGCCACAGATACGCAGTATTTT.

This clonotype has only one observation. The chain carries TRBV29-1 and TRBJ2-2; tentative D call: TRBD2 (6 bases). This CDR3 comprises 13 residues. CDR1 and CDR2 from the germline V gene are SQVTM and ANQGSEA. Trimming shortened V by 7 bases and J by 1 base, and 10 bases separated the two germline ends. The CDR3 DNA is TGCAGCGCCGAGGGAGGGAACACCGGGGAGCTGTTTTTT. Translation gives CSAEGGNTGELFF.

This clonotype was observed a handful of times. Sequence at one end of the junction differs from germline and may be a read error. The V and J genes are TRBV11-2 and TRBJ2-1; 10 positions match TRBD2. CDR1 and CDR2 from the germline V gene are SGHAT and FQNNGV. This CDR3 comprises 17 residues. CDR3 sequence reads: CASRLAGGHLSYNEQFF. CDR3 DNA: TGTGCCAGCAGATTAGCGGGGGGCCATCTCTCCTACAATGAGCAGTTCTTC.

This clonotype occurred a few times. The rearrangement links TRBV27 to TRBJ1-2; 8 bases match TRBD1. The CDR3 sequence is 15 residues long. Germline V gene sequence: CDR1 MNHEY, CDR2 SMNVEV (reference sequence). V lost 5 bases to trimming and J lost 4 bases; unmatched junction nucleotides: 9. The CDR3 sequence: CASSPTTGAGYGYTF. CDR3 coding DNA: TGTGCCAGCAGTCCGACGACAGGGGCCGGCTATGGCTACACCTTC.

This clonotype came up a few times. The chain has TRBV11-1 and TRBJ2-3, with unresolved D. Between the trimmed V and J ends, which lost 7 bases and 0 bases, there was a span of 17 bases. Germline V gene data show CDR1 as SGHAT and CDR2 as FQDESV (reference sequence). The CDR3 spans 16 residues. The CDR3 coding sequence is TGTGCCAGCAACCTAATCACCGAAAGCAGCACAGATACGCAGTATTTT. The encoded protein is CASNLITESSTDTQYF.

This clonotype was detected a few times. The chain recombines TRBV4-1 with TRBJ2-7; the D is unclear. The CDR3 runs to 16 residues. The germline V gene has CDR1 MGHRA and CDR2 YSYEKL. V was shortened by 0 bases and J by 3 bases, with 15 bases between the two germline ends. The CDR3, as DNA: TGCGCCAGCAGCCAAGAGGTCCGGAAAGGTTACTACGAGCAGTACTTC. It codes for CASSQEVRKGYYEQYF.

The chain links TRBV3-1 to TRBJ2-3; D ambiguous. Germline values: CDR1 LGHDT, CDR2 YNNKEL (reference sequence). V was clipped by 5 bases and J by 3 bases, with 9 bases between them. The CDR3 consists of 13 residues. Written as DNA, the CDR3 is TGTGCCAGCAGCGCTACGTTGACAGATACGCAGTATTTT. It codes for CASSATLTDTQYF.

This clonotype has just a few counts. The V and J genes are TRBV4-1 and TRBJ2-7; TRBD2 is a possible D gene (5 bases). CDR3 size: 15 residues. Trimming stripped 4 bases from V and 3 bases from J, with 16 bases between. Germline-derived CDR1 and CDR2 are MGHRA and YSYEKL. The CDR3 DNA reads TGCGCCAGCAGCCCAACTCCGACGGGAAACTACGAGCAGTACGTC. Its translation: CASSPTPTGNYEQYV.